These 8 T cell receptor beta chains originate from one sample sequenced in a study of early T cells in non-severe SARS-CoV-2 infection. TCRdb recomputed calls from the 5' RACE reads with MiXCR, one row per CDR3 protein. This sample has about 85,000 distinct CDR3 sequences, with 13% to 15% found just once. Material for sequencing was whole blood. Receptors originate from an adult who was a healthcare worker with PCR-confirmed SARS-CoV-2 infection or an uninfected control (not recorded which).

The chain links TRBV6-5 to TRBJ2-6; D is undetermined. Trimming took 5 bases from V and 1 from J, leaving 6 bases between them. Germline-derived CDR1 and CDR2 are MNHEY and SVGAGI. The CDR3 totals 14 residues. The CDR3: CASSRHSGANVLTF. The CDR3 DNA reads as TGTGCCAGCAGTAGGCATTCTGGGGCCAACGTCCTGACTTTC.

The rearrangement uses TRBV5-5 and TRBJ1-5; TRBD1 agrees at 11 bases. There are 14 residues in the CDR3. Germline CDR1 and CDR2: SGHKS and YYEKEE (reference sequence). With V trimmed by 2 bases and J by 6 bases, 1 base remained unmatched. CDR3 bases: TGTGCCAGCAGCTTCGGGACAGGGGGTCAGCCCCAGCATTTT. As protein: CASSFGTGGQPQHF.

The V gene is TRBV7-9, the J gene TRBJ2-7; TRBD2 aligns across 8 bases. With 3 bases clipped from V and 3 bases from J, the junction kept 1 base outside the gene matches. There are 13 residues in the CDR3. CDR1 and CDR2 (germline): SEHNR, FQNEAQ (reference sequence). The CDR3 DNA reads TGTGCCAGCAGCTTCAGCGGGAGCTACGAGCAGTACTTC. Residues: CASSFSGSYEQYF.

The sample holds a few counts of this clonotype. The V call is TRBV28, the J call TRBJ1-6, with TRBD1 identical over 7 bases. J was trimmed by 9 bases and V by 5 bases; bases with no gene match: 10. The germline V gene has CDR1 MDHEN and CDR2 SYDVKM. This CDR3 spans 15 amino acids. The CDR3 DNA reads as TGTGCCAGCAGTCCGGGACAGCTATTGGGTTCACCCCTCCACTTT. Translated: CASSPGQLLGSPLHF.

This clonotype has a handful of counts. This sequence joins TRBV28 and TRBJ2-2; TRBD1 might be the D (6 bases). Germline CDR1 is MDHEN and CDR2 is SYDVKM. This CDR3 has 15 residues. Trimming removed 6 bases from V and 2 bases from J, with 13 bases in between. The CDR3 loop is CASRRGQLNTGELFF. DNA for the CDR3: TGTGCCAGCAGAAGGGGACAACTCAACACCGGGGAGCTGTTTTTT.

The rearrangement links TRBV6-2 or TRBV6-3 to TRBJ1-1; D is unresolved. V gave up 5 bases and J gave up 1 base, with 8 bases separating them. The length of the CDR3 is 13 residues. The V gene's germline CDR1 is MNHEY and CDR2 SVGEGT. The CDR3 reads CASSRTENTEAFF. CDR3 nucleotides: TGTGCCAGCAGTCGGACGGAGAACACTGAAGCTTTCTTT.

There are many counts of this clonotype. The genes are TRBV20-1 and TRBJ2-4; maybe TRBD2 (6 bases). The CDR3 is 14 residues long. Between the trimmed V and J ends, which lost 6 bases and 6 bases, there was a span of 18 bases. Germline CDR1 DFQATT, CDR2 SNEGSKA (reference sequence). CDR3 loop: CSANPRAGRNIQYF. Written as DNA, the CDR3 is TGCAGTGCCAACCCCAGGGCGGGAAGAAACATTCAGTACTTC.

V and J are TRBV4-1 and TRBJ2-5; 9 bases line up with TRBD2. The V segment lost 4 bases and the J segment 2 bases; nucleotides outside the gene matches: 5. CDR3 size: 15 residues. The germline gives CDR1 MGHRA, CDR2 YSYEKL. The CDR3 DNA sequence: TGCGCCAGCAGCCCCCGGAGCGGGAGGCAAGAGACCCAGTACTTC. This translates into CASSPRSGRQETQYF.